The sequence of this TCR beta chain was determined in a study of T cell repertoires in cytomegalovirus infection. This clonotype was recorded a few times. Its antigen is unknown. Whole-study findings and limits: HLA-C-restricted CMV-specific TCR beta clonotypes were dominant in the ex vivo response.

V lost 5 bases and J 0 bases, leaving 13 bases between the germline ends. The CDR3 has 15 amino acids. Germline V lookup: CDR1 SGHVS, CDR2 FNYEAQ. MiXCR, run by TCRdb on the reads, gives a single entry per CDR3 protein. This sample has around 570,000 distinct CDR3 sequences; roughly 42% occur once, and the top ten carry 48%. The origin of this receptor is a human donor in good health (CMV status not recorded). Some clones in this sample may be carry-over from other donors' samples. The rearrangement uses TRBV7-6 and TRBJ2-5; perhaps D is TRBD1 or TRBD2 (6 bases each). The specimen was cultured PBMCs, collected from culture after CMV antigen stimulation. CDR3 nucleotides: TGTGCCAGCAGCAGACAGGAGGGGTACCAAGAGACCCAGTACTTC. Translated: CASSRQEGYQETQYF.